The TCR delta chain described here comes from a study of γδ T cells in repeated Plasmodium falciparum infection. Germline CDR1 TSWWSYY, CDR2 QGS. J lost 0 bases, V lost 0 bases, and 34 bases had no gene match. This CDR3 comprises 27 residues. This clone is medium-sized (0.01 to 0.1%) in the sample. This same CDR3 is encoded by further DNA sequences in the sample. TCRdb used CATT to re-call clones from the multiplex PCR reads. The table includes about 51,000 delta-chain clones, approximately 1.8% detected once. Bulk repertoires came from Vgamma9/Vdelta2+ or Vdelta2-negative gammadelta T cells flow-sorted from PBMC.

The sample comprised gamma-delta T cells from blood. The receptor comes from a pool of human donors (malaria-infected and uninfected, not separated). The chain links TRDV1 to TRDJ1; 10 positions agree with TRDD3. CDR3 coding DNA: TGTGCTCTTGGGGAACTTCGGTACTGGGTCCCGTTCAAATACTGGGGGATCCTGGGGGCGTACACCGATAAACTCATCTTT. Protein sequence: CALGELRYWVPFKYWGILGAYTDKLIF.